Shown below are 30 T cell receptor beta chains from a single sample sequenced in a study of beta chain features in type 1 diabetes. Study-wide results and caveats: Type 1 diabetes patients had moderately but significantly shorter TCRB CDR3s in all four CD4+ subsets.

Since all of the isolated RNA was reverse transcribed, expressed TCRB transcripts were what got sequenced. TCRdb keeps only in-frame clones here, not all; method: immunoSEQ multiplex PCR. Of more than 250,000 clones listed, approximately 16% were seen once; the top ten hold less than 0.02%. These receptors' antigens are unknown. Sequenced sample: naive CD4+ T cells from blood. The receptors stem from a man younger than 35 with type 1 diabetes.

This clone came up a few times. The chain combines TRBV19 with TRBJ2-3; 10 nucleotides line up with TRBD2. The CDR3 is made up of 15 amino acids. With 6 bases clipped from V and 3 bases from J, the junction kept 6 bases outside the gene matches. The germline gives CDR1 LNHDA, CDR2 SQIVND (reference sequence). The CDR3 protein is CASRPSSGGTDTQYF. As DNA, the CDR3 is TGTGCCAGTAGGCCGTCTAGCGGGGGTACAGATACGCAGTATTTT.

CDR3: CASSFLGRGTGELFF. In nucleotides, the CDR3 is TGTGCCAGCAGTTTTTTAGGGAGGGGAACCGGGGAGCTGTTTTTT. V usage is TRBV27 and J usage is TRBJ2-2, with 7 nucleotides matching TRBD2. The germline gives CDR1 MNHEY, CDR2 SMNVEV (reference sequence). J was trimmed by 5 bases and V by 3 bases; bases with no gene match: 6. The CDR3 consists of 15 residues.

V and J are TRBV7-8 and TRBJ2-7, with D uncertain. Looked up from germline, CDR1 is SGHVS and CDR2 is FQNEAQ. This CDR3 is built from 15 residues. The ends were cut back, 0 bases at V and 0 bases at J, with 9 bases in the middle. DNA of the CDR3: TGTGCCAGCAGCTTAGCGCGGCCAAGCTCCTACGAGCAGTACTTC. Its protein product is CASSLARPSSYEQYF. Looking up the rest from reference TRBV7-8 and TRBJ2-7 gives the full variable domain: GAGVSQSPRYKVAKRGQDVALRCDPISGHVSLFWYQQALGQGPEFLTYFQNEAQLDKSGLPSDRFFAERPEGSVSTLKIQRTQQEDSAVYLCASSLARPSSYEQYFGPGTRLTVT.

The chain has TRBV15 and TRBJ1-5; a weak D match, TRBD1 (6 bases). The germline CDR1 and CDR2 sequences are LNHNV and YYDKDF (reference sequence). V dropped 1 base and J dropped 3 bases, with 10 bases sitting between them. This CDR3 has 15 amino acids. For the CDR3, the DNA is TGTGCCACCAGCAGAGTCAGGGGTGACAATCAGCCCCAGCATTTT. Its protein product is CATSRVRGDNQPQHF.

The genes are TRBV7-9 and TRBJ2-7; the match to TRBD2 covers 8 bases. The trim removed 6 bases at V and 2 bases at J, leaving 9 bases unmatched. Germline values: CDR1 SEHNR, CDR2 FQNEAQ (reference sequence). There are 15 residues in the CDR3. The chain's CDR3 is CASSSRGGTTYEQYF. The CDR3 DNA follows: TGTGCCAGCAGTTCCCGGGGGGGGACTACCTACGAGCAGTACTTC. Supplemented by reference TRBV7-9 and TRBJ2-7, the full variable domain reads DTGVSQNPRHKITKRGQNVTFRCDPISEHNRLYWYRQTLGQGPEFLTYFQNEAQLEKSRLLSDRFSAERPKGSFSTLEIQRTEQGDSAMYLCASSSRGGTTYEQYFGPGTRLTVT.

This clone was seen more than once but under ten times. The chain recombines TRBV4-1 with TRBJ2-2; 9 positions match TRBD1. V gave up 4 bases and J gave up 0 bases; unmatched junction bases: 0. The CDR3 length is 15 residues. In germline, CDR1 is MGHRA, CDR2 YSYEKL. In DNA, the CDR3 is TGCGCCAGCAGCCGGGACAGGGCGAACACCGGGGAGCTGTTTTTT. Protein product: CASSRDRANTGELFF.

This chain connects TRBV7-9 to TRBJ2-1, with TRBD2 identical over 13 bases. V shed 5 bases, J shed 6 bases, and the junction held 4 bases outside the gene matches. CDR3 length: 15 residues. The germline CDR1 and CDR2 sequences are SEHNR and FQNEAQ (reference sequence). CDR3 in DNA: TGTGCCAGCAGCCTCGGGACTAGCGGGACCAATGAGCAGTTCTTC. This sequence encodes CASSLGTSGTNEQFF.

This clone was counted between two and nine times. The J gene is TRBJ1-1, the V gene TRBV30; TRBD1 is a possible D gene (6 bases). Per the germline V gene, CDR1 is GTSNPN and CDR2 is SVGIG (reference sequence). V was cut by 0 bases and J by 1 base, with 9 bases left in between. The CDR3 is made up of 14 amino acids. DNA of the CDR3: TGTGCCTGGAGTGTCAGGGGAGCGAACACTGAAGCTTTCTTT. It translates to CAWSVRGANTEAFF.

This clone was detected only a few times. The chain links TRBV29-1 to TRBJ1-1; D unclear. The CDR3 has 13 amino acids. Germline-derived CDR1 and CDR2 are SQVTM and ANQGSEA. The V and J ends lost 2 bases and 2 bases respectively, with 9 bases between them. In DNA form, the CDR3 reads TGCAGCGTTGAACTCAGGTTCAACACTGAAGCTTTCTTT. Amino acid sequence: CSVELRFNTEAFF. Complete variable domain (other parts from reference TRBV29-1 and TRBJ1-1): SAVISQKPSRDICQRGTSLTIQCQVDSQVTMMFWYRQQPGQSLTLIATANQGSEATYESGFVIDKFPISRPNLTFSTLTVSNMSPEDSSIYLCSVELRFNTEAFFGQGTRLTVV.

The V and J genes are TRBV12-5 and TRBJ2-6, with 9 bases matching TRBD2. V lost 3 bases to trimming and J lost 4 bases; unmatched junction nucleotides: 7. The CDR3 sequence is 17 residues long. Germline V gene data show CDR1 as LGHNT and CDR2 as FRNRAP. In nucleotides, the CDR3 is TGTGCTAGTGGTTTTGGCGGGGGGGCGCGAGGGGCCAACGTCCTGACTTTC. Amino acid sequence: CASGFGGGARGANVLTF.

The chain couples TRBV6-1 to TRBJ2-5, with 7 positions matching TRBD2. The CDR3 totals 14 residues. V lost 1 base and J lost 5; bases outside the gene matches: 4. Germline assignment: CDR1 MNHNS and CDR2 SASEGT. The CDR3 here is CASSEGGSQETQYF. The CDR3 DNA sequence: TGTGCCAGCAGTGAAGGCGGGAGTCAGGAGACCCAGTACTTC.

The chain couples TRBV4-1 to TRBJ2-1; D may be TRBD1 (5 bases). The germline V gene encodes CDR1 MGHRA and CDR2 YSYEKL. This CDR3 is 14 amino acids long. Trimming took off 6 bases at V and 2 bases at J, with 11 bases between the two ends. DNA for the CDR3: TGCGCCAGCAGAGGGGAATCTCCCTACAATGAGCAGTTCTTC. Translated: CASRGESPYNEQFF.

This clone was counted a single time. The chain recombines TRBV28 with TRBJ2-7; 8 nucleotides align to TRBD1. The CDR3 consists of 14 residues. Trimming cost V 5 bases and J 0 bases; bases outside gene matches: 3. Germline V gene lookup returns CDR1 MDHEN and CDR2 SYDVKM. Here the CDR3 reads CASSTGGLSYEQYF. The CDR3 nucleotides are TGTGCCAGCAGTACAGGGGGTCTCTCCTACGAGCAGTACTTC. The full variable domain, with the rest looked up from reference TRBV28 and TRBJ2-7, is DVKVTQSSRYLVKRTGEKVFLECVQDMDHENMFWYRQDPGLGLRLIYFSYDVKMKEKGDIPEGYSVSREKKERFSLILESASTNQTSMYLCASSTGGLSYEQYFGPGTRLTVT.

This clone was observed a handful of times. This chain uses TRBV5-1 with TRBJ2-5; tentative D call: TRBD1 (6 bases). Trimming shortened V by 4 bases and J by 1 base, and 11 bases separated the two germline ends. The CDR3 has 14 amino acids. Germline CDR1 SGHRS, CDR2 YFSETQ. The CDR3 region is CASSRRDTQETQYF. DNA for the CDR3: TGCGCCAGCAGCCGACGGGACACCCAAGAGACCCAGTACTTC.

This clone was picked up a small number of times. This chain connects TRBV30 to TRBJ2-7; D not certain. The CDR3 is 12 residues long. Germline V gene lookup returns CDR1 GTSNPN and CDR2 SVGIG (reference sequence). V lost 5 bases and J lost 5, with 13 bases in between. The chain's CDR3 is CAWAGKHDEQYF. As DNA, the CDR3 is TGTGCCTGGGCAGGCAAGCATGACGAGCAGTACTTC.

The CDR3 sequence: CASSVDLPTDTQYF. DNA of the CDR3: TGCGCCAGCAGCGTCGACTTGCCCACAGATACGCAGTATTTT. The chain uses TRBV5-1 and TRBJ2-3; D is uncertain. The V end lost 4 bases, the J end lost 2 bases, and 11 bases lay between the germline ends. This CDR3 has 14 amino acids. CDR1 and CDR2 from the germline V gene are SGHRS and YFSETQ.

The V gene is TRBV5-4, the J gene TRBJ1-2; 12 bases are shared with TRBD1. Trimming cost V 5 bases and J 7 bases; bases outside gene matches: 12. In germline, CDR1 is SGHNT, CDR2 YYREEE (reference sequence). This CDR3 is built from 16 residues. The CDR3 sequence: CASRSKPGQGALGYTF. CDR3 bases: TGTGCCAGCAGAAGTAAACCGGGACAGGGGGCGCTTGGCTACACCTTC.

CDR3 protein: CASSAQPTGGAVETQYF. CDR3 bases: TGCGCCAGCAGCGCCCAACCCACCGGGGGGGCCGTGGAGACCCAGTACTTC. The chain recombines TRBV5-1 with TRBJ2-5; 8 positions agree with TRBD2. CDR1 is SGHRS and CDR2 is YFSETQ in the germline V gene. V shed 4 bases and J 5 bases; nucleotides not matched to a gene: 16. This CDR3 is 17 amino acids long.

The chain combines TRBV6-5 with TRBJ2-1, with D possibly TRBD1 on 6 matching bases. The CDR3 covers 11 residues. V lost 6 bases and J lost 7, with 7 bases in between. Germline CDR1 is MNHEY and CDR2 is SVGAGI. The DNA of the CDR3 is TGTGCCAGCAGGCAGGGGAATGAGCAGTTCTTC. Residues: CASRQGNEQFF.

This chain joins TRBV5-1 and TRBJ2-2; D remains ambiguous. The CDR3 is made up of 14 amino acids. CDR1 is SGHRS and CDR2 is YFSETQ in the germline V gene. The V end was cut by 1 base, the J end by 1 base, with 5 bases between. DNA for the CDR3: TGCGCCAGCAGCTTGACAGTGAACACCGGGGAGCTGTTTTTT. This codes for CASSLTVNTGELFF. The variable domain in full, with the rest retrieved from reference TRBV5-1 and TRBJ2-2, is KAGVTQTPRYLIKTRGQQVTLSCSPISGHRSVSWYQQTPGQGLQFLFEYFSETQRNKGNFPGRFSGRQFSNSRSEMNVSTLELGDSALYLCASSLTVNTGELFFGEGSRLTVL.

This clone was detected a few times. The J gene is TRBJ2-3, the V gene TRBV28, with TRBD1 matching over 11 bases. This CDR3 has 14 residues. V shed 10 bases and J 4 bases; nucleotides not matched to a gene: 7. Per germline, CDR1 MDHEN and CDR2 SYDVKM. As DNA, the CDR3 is TGTGCCATTGAGGACAGGGGGCTGTCAGATACGCAGTATTTT. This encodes CAIEDRGLSDTQYF. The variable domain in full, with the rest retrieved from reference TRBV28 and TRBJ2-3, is DVKVTQSSRYLVKRTGEKVFLECVQDMDHENMFWYRQDPGLGLRLIYFSYDVKMKEKGDIPEGYSVSREKKERFSLILESASTNQTSMYLCAIEDRGLSDTQYFGPGTRLTVL.

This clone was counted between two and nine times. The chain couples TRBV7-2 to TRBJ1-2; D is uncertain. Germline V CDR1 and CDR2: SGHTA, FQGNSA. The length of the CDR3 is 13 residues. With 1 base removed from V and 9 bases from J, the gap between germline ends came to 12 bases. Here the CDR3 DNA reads TGTGCCAGCAGCTTAGGGTCAGTCAATCGCTACACCTTC. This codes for CASSLGSVNRYTF. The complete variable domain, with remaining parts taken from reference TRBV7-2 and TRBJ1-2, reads GAGVSQSPSNKVTEKGKDVELRCDPISGHTALYWYRQSLGQGLEFLIYFQGNSAPDKSGLPSDRFSAERTGGSVSTLTIQRTQQEDSAVYLCASSLGSVNRYTFGSGTRLTVV.

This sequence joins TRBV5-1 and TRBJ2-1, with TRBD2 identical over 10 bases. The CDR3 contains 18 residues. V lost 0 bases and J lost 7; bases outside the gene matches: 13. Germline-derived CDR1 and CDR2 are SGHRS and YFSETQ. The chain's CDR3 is CASSLEASGSGYGNEQFF. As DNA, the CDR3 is TGCGCCAGCAGCTTGGAAGCTAGCGGGAGTGGGTATGGGAATGAGCAGTTCTTC. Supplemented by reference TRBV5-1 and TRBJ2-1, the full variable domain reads KAGVTQTPRYLIKTRGQQVTLSCSPISGHRSVSWYQQTPGQGLQFLFEYFSETQRNKGNFPGRFSGRQFSNSRSEMNVSTLELGDSALYLCASSLEASGSGYGNEQFFGPGTRLTVL.

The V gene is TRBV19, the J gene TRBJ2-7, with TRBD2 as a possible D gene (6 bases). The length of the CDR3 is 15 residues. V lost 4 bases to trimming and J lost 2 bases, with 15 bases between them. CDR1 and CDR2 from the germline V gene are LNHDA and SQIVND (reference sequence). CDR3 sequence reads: CASSTWGDPTYEQYF. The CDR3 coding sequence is TGTGCCAGTAGTACGTGGGGGGATCCGACCTACGAGCAGTACTTC.

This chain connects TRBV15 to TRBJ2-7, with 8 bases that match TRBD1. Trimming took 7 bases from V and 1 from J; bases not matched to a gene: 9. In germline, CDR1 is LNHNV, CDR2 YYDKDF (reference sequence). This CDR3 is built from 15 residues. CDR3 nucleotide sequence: TGTGCCACCACGCTAGGAGGACAGGGTTCCTACGAGCAGTACTTC. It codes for CATTLGGQGSYEQYF.

CDR3 bases: TGCGCCAGCGGACAGGGTTGGTACAATGAGCAGTTCTTC. Protein: CASGQGWYNEQFF. The chain employs TRBV5-1 and TRBJ2-1; 8 bases agree with TRBD1. The CDR3 loop spans 13 amino acids. The germline V gene encodes CDR1 SGHRS and CDR2 YFSETQ. V shed 7 bases, J shed 4 bases, and the junction held 4 bases outside the gene matches.

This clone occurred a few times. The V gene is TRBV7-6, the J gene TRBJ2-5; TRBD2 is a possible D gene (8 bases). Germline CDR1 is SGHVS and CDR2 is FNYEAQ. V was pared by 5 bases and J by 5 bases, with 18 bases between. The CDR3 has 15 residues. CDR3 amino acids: CASSPLAGQLETQYF. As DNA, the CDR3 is TGTGCCAGCAGCCCTTTAGCGGGACAGTTGGAGACCCAGTACTTC.

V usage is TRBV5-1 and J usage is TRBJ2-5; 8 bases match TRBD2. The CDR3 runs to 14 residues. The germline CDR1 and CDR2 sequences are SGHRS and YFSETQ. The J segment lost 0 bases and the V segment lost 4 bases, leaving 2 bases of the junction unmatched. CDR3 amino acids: CASSETSDQETQYF. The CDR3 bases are TGCGCCAGCAGCGAGACTAGCGACCAAGAGACCCAGTACTTC.

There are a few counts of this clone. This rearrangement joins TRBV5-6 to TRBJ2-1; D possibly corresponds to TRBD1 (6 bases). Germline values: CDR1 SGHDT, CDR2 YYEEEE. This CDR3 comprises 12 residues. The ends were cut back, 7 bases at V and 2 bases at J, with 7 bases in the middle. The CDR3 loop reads CASGTTYNEQFF. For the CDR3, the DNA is TGTGCCAGCGGGACAACCTACAATGAGCAGTTCTTC.

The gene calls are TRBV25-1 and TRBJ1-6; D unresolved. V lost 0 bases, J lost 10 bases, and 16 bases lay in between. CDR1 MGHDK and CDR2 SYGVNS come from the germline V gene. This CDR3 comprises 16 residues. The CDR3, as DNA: TGTGCCAGCAGTGAATACTTCTTCCGGGGAGGATCACCCCTCCACTTT. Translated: CASSEYFFRGGSPLHF.